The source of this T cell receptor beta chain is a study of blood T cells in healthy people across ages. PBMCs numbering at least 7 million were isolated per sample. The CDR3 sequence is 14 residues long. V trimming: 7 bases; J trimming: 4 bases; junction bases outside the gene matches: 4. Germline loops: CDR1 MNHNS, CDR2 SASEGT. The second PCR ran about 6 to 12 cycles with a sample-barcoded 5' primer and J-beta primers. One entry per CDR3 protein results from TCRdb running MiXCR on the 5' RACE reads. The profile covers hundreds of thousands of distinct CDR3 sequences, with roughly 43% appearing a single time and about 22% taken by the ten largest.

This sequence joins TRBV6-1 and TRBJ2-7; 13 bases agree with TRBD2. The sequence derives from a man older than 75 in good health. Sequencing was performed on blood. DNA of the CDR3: TGTGCCAGCACCTGGACTAGCGGGGGATACGAGCAGTACTTC. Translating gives CASTWTSGGYEQYF.